The 3 T cell receptor beta chains below were found in one sample sequenced in a study of cytomegalovirus exposure and HLA in healthy donors. The study ran its PCR with 60 Vbeta and 13 Jbeta primers. Clones were read by immunoSEQ multiplex PCR, and TCRdb kept only the in-frame ones, dropping some. Counted here are some 130,000 clones, about three quarters occurring once; the ten biggest clones make up more than 0.9%. The source material was PBMCs. The receptors originated from a male donor in good health and CMV-seropositive.

The rearrangement joins TRBV5-1 to TRBJ2-1, with 8 positions matching TRBD1. The CDR3 length is 17 residues. Per the germline V gene, CDR1 is SGHRS and CDR2 is YFSETQ. Trimming took 2 bases from V and 2 from J; bases not matched to a gene: 9. The CDR3 DNA sequence: TGCGCCAGCAGCTTAAACTATGGGACAGGAGCCTACAATGAGCAGTTCTTC. Translated: CASSLNYGTGAYNEQFF.

The gene calls are TRBV5-6 and TRBJ2-1; TRBD1 aligns across 8 bases. CDR1 and CDR2 from the germline V gene are SGHDT and YYEEEE. The CDR3 sequence is 13 residues long. V dropped 1 base and J dropped 12; count of bases not matched to a gene: 6. The CDR3 nucleotides are TGTGCCAGCAGCTTGCTATACAGGGGGTTGCAGTTCTTC. This codes for CASSLLYRGLQFF.

The table lists this clone with a few counts. The rearrangement joins TRBV28 to TRBJ2-3, with 14 positions matching TRBD2. The CDR3 contains 17 residues. Trimming took 5 bases from V and 4 from J; bases not matched to a gene: 8. Germline V gene data show CDR1 as MDHEN and CDR2 as SYDVKM. The CDR3 DNA is TGTGCCAGCAGTGAATCGGGACTAGCGGGAGACGCAGATACGCAGTATTTT. Translation: CASSESGLAGDADTQYF. Together with reference TRBV28 and TRBJ2-3, the CDR3 gives the full variable domain: DVKVTQSSRYLVKRTGEKVFLECVQDMDHENMFWYRQDPGLGLRLIYFSYDVKMKEKGDIPEGYSVSREKKERFSLILESASTNQTSMYLCASSESGLAGDADTQYFGPGTRLTVL.